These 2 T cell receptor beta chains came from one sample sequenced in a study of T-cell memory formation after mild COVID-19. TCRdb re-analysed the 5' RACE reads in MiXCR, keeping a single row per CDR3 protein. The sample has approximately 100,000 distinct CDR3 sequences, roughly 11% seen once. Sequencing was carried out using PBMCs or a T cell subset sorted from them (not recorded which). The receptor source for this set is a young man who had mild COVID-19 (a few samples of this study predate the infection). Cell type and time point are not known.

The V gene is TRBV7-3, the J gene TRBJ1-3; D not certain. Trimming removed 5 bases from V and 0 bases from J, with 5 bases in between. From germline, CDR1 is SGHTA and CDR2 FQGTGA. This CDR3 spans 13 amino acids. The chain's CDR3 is CASSGDSGNTIYF. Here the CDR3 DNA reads TGTGCCAGCAGCGGGGACTCTGGAAACACCATATATTTT.

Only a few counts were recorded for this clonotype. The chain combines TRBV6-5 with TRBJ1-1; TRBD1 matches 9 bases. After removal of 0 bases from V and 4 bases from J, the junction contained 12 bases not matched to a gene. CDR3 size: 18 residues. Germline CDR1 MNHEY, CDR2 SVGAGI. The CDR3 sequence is CASSYSGTGLIPGTEAFF. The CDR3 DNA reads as TGTGCCAGCAGTTACTCGGGGACAGGGTTGATCCCTGGCACTGAAGCTTTCTTT.